Below are 30 T cell receptor beta chains sequenced from a single sample in a study of cytomegalovirus exposure and HLA in healthy donors. Assay: immunoSEQ multiplex PCR; the TCRdb copy retains only in-frame clones and omits some. The sample contains 150,000 to 200,000 clones, approximately 87% of which appear only once. Sequenced material: PBMCs. The source of these receptors is a woman younger than 45 in good health and CMV-seronegative.

V and J are TRBV7-8 and TRBJ1-1, with 11 bases identical to TRBD1. V shed 2 bases, J shed 4 bases, and the junction held 3 bases outside the gene matches. The CDR3 totals 15 residues. CDR1 and CDR2 (germline): SGHVS, FQNEAQ. CDR3 sequence: CASSLTGTGGTEAFF. DNA of the CDR3: TGTGCCAGCAGCTTAACCGGGACAGGGGGCACTGAAGCTTTCTTT.

This chain links TRBV7-2 with TRBJ2-3; D uncertain. Germline lookup yields CDR1 SGHTA and CDR2 FQGNSA. V lost 3 bases to trimming and J lost 1 base, with 2 bases between them. The CDR3 loop spans 12 amino acids. CDR3 nucleotides: TGTGCCAGCAGCTTTGGCACAGATACGCAGTATTTT. Protein sequence: CASSFGTDTQYF.

The chain uses TRBV6-6 and TRBJ2-2; D uncertain. CDR1 is MNHNY, CDR2 SVGAGI, per germline (reference sequence). V lost 8 bases, J lost 3 bases, and 7 bases lay in between. This CDR3 comprises 12 residues. The CDR3 nucleotides read TGTGCCAGCGGGGTTTACACCGGGGAGCTGTTTTTT. It codes for CASGVYTGELFF.

A few counts support this clone. The chain joins TRBV5-1 to TRBJ1-2; 7 bases are shared with TRBD1. Germline V gene data show CDR1 as SGHRS and CDR2 as YFSETQ. This CDR3 comprises 13 residues. V was clipped by 4 bases and J by 7 bases; unmatched bases: 7. The CDR3 protein is CASSGRGRSGYTF. The CDR3 nucleotides read TGCGCCAGCAGCGGTAGGGGGCGAAGTGGCTACACCTTC.

The chain has TRBV5-5 and TRBJ2-1; TRBD1 matches 11 bases. Germline V lookup: CDR1 SGHKS, CDR2 YYEKEE (reference sequence). With 1 base clipped from V and 8 bases from J, the junction kept 5 bases outside the gene matches. The CDR3 spans 15 residues. CDR3 nucleotide sequence: TGTGCCAGCAGCTTGCGGACAGGGGGCTGGGATGAGCAGTTCTTC. Translating it yields CASSLRTGGWDEQFF.

The genes are TRBV15 and TRBJ2-2; D might be TRBD2 (6 bases). Germline-derived CDR1 and CDR2 are LNHNV and YYDKDF (reference sequence). The germline V and J ends were trimmed by 1 base and 7 bases, with 10 bases remaining between them. CDR3 length equals 14 residues. CDR3 region: CATSRGGEDGELFF. DNA of the CDR3: TGTGCCACCAGCAGAGGGGGGGAAGACGGGGAGCTGTTTTTT.

A note on this clone: A much bigger clone sits one base away, suggesting this may be a read error. The chain joins TRBV19 to TRBJ1-2, with 7 bases fitting TRBD1. J lost 2 bases, V lost 9 bases, and 3 bases had no gene match. The V gene's germline CDR1 is LNHDA and CDR2 SQIVND (reference sequence). CDR3 length: 12 residues. DNA of the CDR3: TGTGCCAGCTCGGGACAGAACTATGGCTACACCTTC. It encodes CASSGQNYGYTF.

The chain employs TRBV9 and TRBJ2-5; D gene uncertain. This CDR3 contains 14 residues. The germline CDR1 and CDR2 sequences are SGDLS and YYNGEE. The germline V and J ends were trimmed by 1 base and 5 bases, with 12 bases remaining between them. The CDR3 here is CASSVSPDGETQYF. In DNA form, the CDR3 reads TGTGCCAGCAGCGTATCTCCGGACGGGGAGACCCAGTACTTC.

This chain joins TRBV9 and TRBJ1-1; the D gene is possibly TRBD1 (5 bases). V was cut by 0 bases and J by 1 base, with 10 bases left in between. The CDR3 totals 15 residues. Germline values: CDR1 SGDLS, CDR2 YYNGEE. The DNA for the CDR3 is TGTGCCAGCAGCGTAGGAGACAGTCCGAACACTGAAGCTTTCTTT. Protein product: CASSVGDSPNTEAFF.

The V gene is TRBV10-3, the J gene TRBJ2-1; tentative D call: TRBD2 (6 bases). Germline CDR1 is ENHRY and CDR2 is SYGVKD. Trimming shortened V by 8 bases and J by 5 bases, and 10 bases separated the two germline ends. This CDR3 contains 12 residues. CDR3 region: CAIGSGDNEQFF. The CDR3 region has the DNA TGTGCCATCGGGTCGGGGGACAATGAGCAGTTCTTC.

The genes are TRBV2 and TRBJ2-3; 9 bases are shared with TRBD1. The CDR3 length is 15 residues. V shed 6 bases, J shed 0 bases, and the junction held 4 bases outside the gene matches. The germline V gene encodes CDR1 SNHLY and CDR2 FYNNEI. The CDR3 sequence is CASSFGQGSTDTQYF. The CDR3 DNA sequence: TGTGCCAGCAGCTTCGGACAGGGGAGCACAGATACGCAGTATTTT.

V and J are TRBV2 and TRBJ2-6; D possibly corresponds to TRBD2 (6 bases). Germline CDR1 and CDR2: SNHLY and FYNNEI. The ends were cut back, 4 bases at V and 3 bases at J, with 16 bases in the middle. The CDR3 runs 17 residues. The CDR3 is CASSVDVEGLGANVLTF. The CDR3 nucleotides are TGTGCCAGCAGTGTAGACGTGGAGGGGCTTGGGGCCAACGTCCTGACTTTC.

As regards this clone: The CDR3 ends on some other residue instead of the conserved phenylalanine or tryptophan, so this is likely a read error. The limits of the CDR3 on the DNA are not certain, so only TCRdb's listed CDR3 is given. This chain links TRBV2 with TRBJ1-3; the D call in the table, TRBD1, was not verified against the DNA. The V gene's germline CDR1 is SNHLY and CDR2 FYNNEI. The CDR3 extends over 9 residues, inclusive of both ends. The CDR3 region is CASSEARQA.

The chain joins TRBV27 to TRBJ1-4; a possible D gene is TRBD1 (5 bases). CDR3 length: 15 amino acids. Germline CDR1 and CDR2: MNHEY and SMNVEV (reference sequence). V lost 6 bases to trimming and J lost 7 bases, with 18 bases between them. CDR3 in amino acids: CASSPLLGGIEKLFF. CDR3 DNA sequence: TGTGCCAGCAGCCCACTGTTGGGGGGTATTGAAAAACTGTTTTTT.

Only one count was recorded for this clone. This sequence joins TRBV5-1 and TRBJ2-2; 7 bases agree with TRBD1. This CDR3 has 16 residues. V gave up 4 bases and J gave up 4 bases; unmatched junction bases: 10. The germline gives CDR1 SGHRS, CDR2 YFSETQ. The DNA for the CDR3 is TGCGCCAGCAGCCTGCGACAGGGAGAGGGCACCGGGGAGCTGTTTTTT. Its translation is CASSLRQGEGTGELFF. Using reference TRBV5-1 and TRBJ2-2 for the parts outside the CDR3, the full variable domain is KAGVTQTPRYLIKTRGQQVTLSCSPISGHRSVSWYQQTPGQGLQFLFEYFSETQRNKGNFPGRFSGRQFSNSRSEMNVSTLELGDSALYLCASSLRQGEGTGELFFGEGSRLTVL.

The chain couples TRBV5-1 to TRBJ2-7; weak D call: TRBD2 (5 bases). The V end was cut by 0 bases, the J end by 6 bases, with 22 bases between. The germline CDR1 and CDR2 sequences are SGHRS and YFSETQ. This CDR3 has 17 residues. CDR3 amino acids: CASSLEGREDNRGEQYF. DNA of the CDR3: TGCGCCAGCAGCTTGGAGGGTCGGGAAGATAACCGCGGCGAGCAGTACTTC.

This rearrangement joins TRBV30 to TRBJ1-1, with 7 bases matching TRBD1. Germline CDR1 and CDR2: GTSNPN and SVGIG (reference sequence). The J segment lost 5 bases and the V segment lost 3 bases, leaving 6 bases of the junction unmatched. The CDR3 extends over 13 amino acids. The CDR3 bases are TGTGCCTGGAGGGGTACGGGACAGACTGAAGCTTTCTTT. The encoded protein is CAWRGTGQTEAFF.

The V and J genes are TRBV20-1 and TRBJ2-1, with D possibly matching TRBD2 (6 bases). Deletions cut 3 bases from V and 13 bases from J, with 13 bases between. The CDR3 sequence is 11 residues long. Germline-derived CDR1 and CDR2 are DFQATT and SNEGSKA (reference sequence). CDR3 coding DNA: TGCAGTGCTAGGTCGGGACTGGATCAGTTCTTC. It codes for CSARSGLDQFF.

V and J are TRBV4-3 and TRBJ2-1; no firm D call. This CDR3 has 15 residues. CDR1 and CDR2 (germline): LGHNA, YSLEER. The V end was cut by 8 bases, the J end by 0 bases, with 14 bases between. The CDR3 sequence is CASAPTASSYNEQFF. The CDR3 bases are TGCGCCAGCGCCCCGACTGCAAGCTCCTACAATGAGCAGTTCTTC.

This chain links TRBV4-3 with TRBJ2-2; TRBD2 is a possible D gene (6 bases). Germline loops: CDR1 LGHNA, CDR2 YSLEER. V lost 4 bases to trimming and J lost 1 base, with 10 bases between them. The CDR3 consists of 15 residues. The CDR3 is CASSPSVMNTGELFF. CDR3 bases: TGCGCCAGCAGCCCTAGCGTTATGAACACCGGGGAGCTGTTTTTT.

This rearrangement joins TRBV5-6 to TRBJ1-1; D gene unclear. Per the germline V gene, CDR1 is SGHDT and CDR2 is YYEEEE. V was cut by 4 bases and J by 4 bases, with 11 bases left in between. CDR3 length: 13 amino acids. The chain's CDR3 is CASSLGFFTEAFF. The CDR3 coding sequence is TGTGCCAGCAGCCTGGGATTTTTCACTGAAGCTTTCTTT.

This clone has only a few counts. The chain couples TRBV30 to TRBJ1-2, with D unresolved. Germline lookup yields CDR1 GTSNPN and CDR2 SVGIG (reference sequence). The CDR3 spans 14 residues. Between the trimmed V and J ends, which lost 0 bases and 0 bases, there was a span of 8 bases. The DNA for the CDR3 is TGTGCCTGGAGTGTGTCTTACCCTAACTATGGCTACACCTTC. Protein product: CAWSVSYPNYGYTF.

The chain links TRBV28 to TRBJ2-2; 9 bases agree with TRBD1. After removal of 4 bases from V and 5 bases from J, the junction contained 8 bases not matched to a gene. The CDR3 length is 16 residues. Germline V CDR1 and CDR2: MDHEN, SYDVKM. The CDR3 loop reads CASSSPPGQGTGELFF. DNA for the CDR3: TGTGCCAGCAGTTCCCCACCGGGACAGGGAACCGGGGAGCTGTTTTTT.

This sequence joins TRBV5-6 and TRBJ2-5, with D perhaps matching TRBD1 or TRBD2 (6 bases each). This CDR3 is 15 amino acids long. CDR1 is SGHDT and CDR2 is YYEEEE in the germline V gene. The ends were cut back, 0 bases at V and 10 bases at J, with 19 bases in the middle. In DNA form, the CDR3 reads TGTGCCAGCAGCTTGGTCCCGGGACTCAAAGGGGGCCAGTACTTC. Translated, it gives CASSLVPGLKGGQYF.

The rearrangement joins TRBV28 to TRBJ2-4; maybe TRBD1 (6 bases). The germline CDR1 and CDR2 sequences are MDHEN and SYDVKM. CDR3 length: 16 residues. The V end lost 6 bases, the J end lost 2 bases, and 17 bases lay between the germline ends. The CDR3 here is CASSQPGVWTKNIQYF. The DNA for the CDR3 is TGTGCCAGCAGCCAACCAGGGGTTTGGACCAAAAACATTCAGTACTTC.

The CDR3 DNA follows: TGTGCCAGCGGGGTTTACACCGGGGAGCTGTTTTTT. It translates to CASGVYTGELFF. V and J are TRBV6-5 and TRBJ2-2, with no clear D. Trimming took 8 bases from V and 3 from J, leaving 7 bases between them. In germline, CDR1 is MNHEY, CDR2 SVGAGI. CDR3 length: 12 amino acids.

The chain uses TRBV4-2 and TRBJ1-4; D perhaps matches TRBD1 (6 bases). The CDR3 runs to 19 residues. Germline V CDR1 and CDR2: LGHNA, YNFKEQ. The ends were cut back, 0 bases at V and 3 bases at J, with 20 bases in the middle. DNA of the CDR3: TGTGCCAGCAGCCAAGACGACAACGTCCGGACAGTTTCTAATGAAAAACTGTTTTTT. It codes for CASSQDDNVRTVSNEKLFF.

The J gene is TRBJ2-7, the V gene TRBV7-9; 9 bases align to TRBD2. Germline V lookup: CDR1 SEHNR, CDR2 FQNEAQ (reference sequence). The CDR3 sequence is 14 residues long. J lost 6 bases, V lost 2 bases, and 5 bases had no gene match. CDR3 DNA sequence: TGTGCCAGCAGCTTATGGGGGACTAGCAGCGAGCAGTACTTC. Translated, it gives CASSLWGTSSEQYF.

V gene TRBV2 combines with J gene TRBJ2-5; the D gene is possibly TRBD1 (5 bases). The CDR3 totals 12 residues. The V gene's germline CDR1 is SNHLY and CDR2 FYNNEI. The V end was cut by 5 bases, the J end by 4 bases, with 8 bases between. CDR3 nucleotides: TGTGCCAGCAGTTTTCAGGGAGAGACCCAGTACTTC. This codes for CASSFQGETQYF.

The V gene is TRBV10-3, the J gene TRBJ2-3; D call uncertain. The CDR3 sequence is 12 residues long. Trimming pared 4 bases from V and 4 bases from J, leaving 6 bases between. Germline V gene data show CDR1 as ENHRY and CDR2 as SYGVKD. The CDR3 nucleotides are TGTGCCATCAGTGGCGCTTCAGATACGCAGTATTTT. Translated, it gives CAISGASDTQYF.